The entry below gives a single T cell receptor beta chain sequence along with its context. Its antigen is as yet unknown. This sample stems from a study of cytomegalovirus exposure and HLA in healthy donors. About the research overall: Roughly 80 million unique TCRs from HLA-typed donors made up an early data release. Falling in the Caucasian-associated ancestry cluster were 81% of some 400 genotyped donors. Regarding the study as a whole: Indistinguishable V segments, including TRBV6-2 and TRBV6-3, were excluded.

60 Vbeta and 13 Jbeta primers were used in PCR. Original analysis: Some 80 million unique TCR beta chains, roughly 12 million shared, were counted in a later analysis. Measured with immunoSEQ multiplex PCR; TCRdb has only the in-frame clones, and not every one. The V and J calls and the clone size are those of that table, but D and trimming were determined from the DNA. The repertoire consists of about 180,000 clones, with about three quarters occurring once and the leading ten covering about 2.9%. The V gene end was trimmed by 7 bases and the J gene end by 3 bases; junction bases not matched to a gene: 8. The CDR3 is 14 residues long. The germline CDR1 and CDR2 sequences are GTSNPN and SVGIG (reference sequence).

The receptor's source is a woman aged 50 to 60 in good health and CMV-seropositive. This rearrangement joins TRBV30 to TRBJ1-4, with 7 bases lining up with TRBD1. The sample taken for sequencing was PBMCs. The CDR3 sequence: CASHTGVANEKLFF. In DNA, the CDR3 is TGTGCCTCTCACACAGGGGTGGCTAATGAAAAACTGTTTTTT.